The clone carrying this TCR beta chain was observed a few times. This CDR3 has 14 residues. Germline-derived CDR1 and CDR2 are DFQATT and SNEGSKA (reference sequence). V lost 3 bases, J lost 7 bases, and 8 bases stayed unmatched. Under the authors' procedure: Researchers report that nucleated cell counts were estimated from reference gene primer amplification. Assay: immunoSEQ multiplex PCR; the TCRdb copy retains only in-frame clones and omits some. For V, J and clone size, that table is used; D and trimming come from the DNA. The sample yields a few hundred thousand clones, around 86% seen once. The data derive from a study of blood T cell repertoires in COVID-19. In the study overall: COVID-19 samples collected from the United States, Italy and Spain covered acute and convalescent phases. Sample material is recorded as cDNA or gDNA derived from T cells, B-cell-depleted T cells, or PBMCs.

The chain links TRBV20-1 to TRBJ2-7, with 11 bases lining up with TRBD1. The receptor was isolated from a man aged 60-69 years with acute or convalescent COVID-19. The sequencing sample was made of peripheral blood. The CDR3 is CSASGQGAFGEQYF. The CDR3 DNA sequence: TGCAGTGCTAGTGGACAGGGGGCTTTTGGGGAGCAGTACTTC.